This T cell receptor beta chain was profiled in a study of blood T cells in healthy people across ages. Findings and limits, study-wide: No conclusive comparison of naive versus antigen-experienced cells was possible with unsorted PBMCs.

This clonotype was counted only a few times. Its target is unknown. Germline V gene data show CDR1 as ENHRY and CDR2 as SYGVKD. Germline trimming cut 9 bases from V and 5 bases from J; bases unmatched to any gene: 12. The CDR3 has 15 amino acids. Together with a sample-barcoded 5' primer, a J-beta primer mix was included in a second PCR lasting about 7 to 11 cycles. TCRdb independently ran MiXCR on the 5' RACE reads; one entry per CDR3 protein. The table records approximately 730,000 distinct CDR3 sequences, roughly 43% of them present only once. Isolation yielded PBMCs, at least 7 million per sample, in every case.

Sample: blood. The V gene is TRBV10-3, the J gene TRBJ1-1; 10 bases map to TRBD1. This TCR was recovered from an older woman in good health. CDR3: CAMIFRDRGVTEAFF. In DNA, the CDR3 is TGTGCCATGATTTTCCGGGACAGGGGTGTTACTGAAGCTTTCTTT.